Listed here is a single T cell receptor beta chain. This specimen comes from a study of CD8+ T cells in alopecia areata. Treatment defined: oral pan-JAK inhibitor, 5-10 mg twice daily. CDR3 size: 13 residues. Germline V lookup: CDR1 SGHRS, CDR2 YFSETQ. V was trimmed by 5 bases and J by 0 bases, leaving 6 bases between them. After isolation, RNA underwent reverse transcription to generate cDNA as the sequencing template. Only in-frame clones appear in the TCRdb table, and some are missing; sequencing was by immunoSEQ multiplex PCR. The data hold approximately 150,000 clones, with approximately 86% observed a single time.

This sample comprised CD8+ T cells sorted from blood, obtained at week 4, from a patient treated with tofacitinib. This clonotype originated in a human donor with alopecia areata. The rearrangement joins TRBV5-1 to TRBJ2-1; D remains ambiguous. The CDR3 DNA follows: TGCGCCAGCAGGGAAAGCTCCTACAATGAGCAGTTCTTC. Translating gives CASRESSYNEQFF. Full variable domain (rest looked up from reference TRBV5-1 and TRBJ2-1): KAGVTQTPRYLIKTRGQQVTLSCSPISGHRSVSWYQQTPGQGLQFLFEYFSETQRNKGNFPGRFSGRQFSNSRSEMNVSTLELGDSALYLCASRESSYNEQFFGPGTRLTVL.